This TCR beta chain was identified during a study of cytotoxic CD8 clonotypes in ibrutinib-treated CLL. Broader study findings: Starting clonality was above that of age-matched healthy donors and tracked circulating CD8+ T-cell counts.

The length of the CDR3 is 16 residues. Trimming removed 5 bases from V and 0 bases from J, with 11 bases in between. Germline V gives CDR1 SGHTA, CDR2 FQGNSA. This table comes from immunoSEQ multiplex PCR, and its TCRdb copy is limited to in-frame clones, with some not included. The sample contains approximately 91,000 clones, roughly 77% of which appear only once. Note on this clone: The antigen is unknown.

This clonotype was obtained from a human donor with chronic lymphocytic leukemia. The material was PBMCs, obtained after 12 months of ibrutinib treatment. The V call is TRBV7-2, the J call TRBJ2-6, with D unclear. Written as DNA, the CDR3 is TGTGCCAGCAGCGCCGGGTCATACTCTGGGGCCAACGTCCTGACTTTC. Protein product: CASSAGSYSGANVLTF.